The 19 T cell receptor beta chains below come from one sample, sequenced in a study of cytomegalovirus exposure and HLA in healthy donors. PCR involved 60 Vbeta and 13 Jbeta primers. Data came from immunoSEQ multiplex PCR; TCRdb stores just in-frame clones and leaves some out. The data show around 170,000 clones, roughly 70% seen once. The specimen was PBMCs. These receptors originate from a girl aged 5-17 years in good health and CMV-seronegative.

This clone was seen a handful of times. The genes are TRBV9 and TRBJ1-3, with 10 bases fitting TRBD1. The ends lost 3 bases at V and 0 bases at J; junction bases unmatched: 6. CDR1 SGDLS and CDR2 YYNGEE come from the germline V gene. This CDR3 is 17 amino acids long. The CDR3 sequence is CASSGGTGVYSGNTIYF. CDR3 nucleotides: TGTGCCAGCAGCGGGGGGACAGGGGTCTACTCTGGAAACACCATATATTTT.

CDR3 protein: CASSSGTLNTEAFF. DNA of the CDR3: TGTGCCAGCAGCTCCGGGACATTGAACACTGAAGCTTTCTTT. The chain carries TRBV9 and TRBJ1-1; D might be TRBD1 (6 bases). The germline V gene has CDR1 SGDLS and CDR2 YYNGEE. The CDR3 loop spans 14 amino acids. The V end lost 4 bases, the J end lost 0 bases, and 10 bases lay between the germline ends.

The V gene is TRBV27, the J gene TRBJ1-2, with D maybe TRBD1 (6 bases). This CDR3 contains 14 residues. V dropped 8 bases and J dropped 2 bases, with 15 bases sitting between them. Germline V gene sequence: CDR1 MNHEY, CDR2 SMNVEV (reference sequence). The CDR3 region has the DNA TGTGCCAGCGGGCGGACAGAATCCAACTATGGCTACACCTTC. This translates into CASGRTESNYGYTF.

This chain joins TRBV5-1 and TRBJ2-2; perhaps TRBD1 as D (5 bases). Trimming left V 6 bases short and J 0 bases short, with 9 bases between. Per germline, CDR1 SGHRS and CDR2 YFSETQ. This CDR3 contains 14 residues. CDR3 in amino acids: CASNKQANTGELFF. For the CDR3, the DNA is TGCGCCAGCAACAAACAGGCGAACACCGGGGAGCTGTTTTTT.

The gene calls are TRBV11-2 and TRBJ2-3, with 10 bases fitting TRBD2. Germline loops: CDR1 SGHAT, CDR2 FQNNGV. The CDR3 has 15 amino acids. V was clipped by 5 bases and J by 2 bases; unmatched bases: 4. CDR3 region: CASSLSGGDTDTQYF. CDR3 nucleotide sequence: TGTGCCAGCAGCCTGAGCGGGGGGGACACAGATACGCAGTATTTT.

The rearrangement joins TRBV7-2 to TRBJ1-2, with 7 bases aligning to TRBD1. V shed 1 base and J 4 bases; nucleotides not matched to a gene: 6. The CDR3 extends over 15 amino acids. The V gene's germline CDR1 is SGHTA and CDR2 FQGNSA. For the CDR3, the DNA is TGTGCCAGCAGCTTAGTAGGGGGACAGAGCTATGGCTACACCTTC. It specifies CASSLVGGQSYGYTF.

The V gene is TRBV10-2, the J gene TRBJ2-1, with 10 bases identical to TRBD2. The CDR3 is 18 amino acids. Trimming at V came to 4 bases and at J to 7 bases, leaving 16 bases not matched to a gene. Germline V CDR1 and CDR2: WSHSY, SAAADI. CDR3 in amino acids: CASSVGLAGEQRSNEQFF. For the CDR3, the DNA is TGCGCCAGCAGTGTCGGGCTAGCGGGGGAACAACGGAGTAATGAGCAGTTCTTC.

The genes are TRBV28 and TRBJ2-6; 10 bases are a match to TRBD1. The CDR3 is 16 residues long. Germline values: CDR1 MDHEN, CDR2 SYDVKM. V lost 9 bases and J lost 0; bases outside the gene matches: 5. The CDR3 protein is CASSGTGDSGANVLTF. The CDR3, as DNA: TGTGCCAGTTCCGGGACAGGGGACTCTGGGGCCAACGTCCTGACTTTC.

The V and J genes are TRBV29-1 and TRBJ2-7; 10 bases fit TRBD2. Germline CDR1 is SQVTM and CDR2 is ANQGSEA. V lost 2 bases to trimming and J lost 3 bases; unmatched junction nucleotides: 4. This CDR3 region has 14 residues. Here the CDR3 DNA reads TGCAGCGTTGAAAATGTAGCGGGGGGCTACGAGCAGTACTTC. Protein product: CSVENVAGGYEQYF.

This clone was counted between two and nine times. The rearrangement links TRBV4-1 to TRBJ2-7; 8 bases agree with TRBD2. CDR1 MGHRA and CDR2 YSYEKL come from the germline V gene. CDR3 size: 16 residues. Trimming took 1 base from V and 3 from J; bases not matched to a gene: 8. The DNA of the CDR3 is TGCGCCAGCAGCCAAGTCGGGGGGGTGCTCAACTACGAGCAGTACTTC. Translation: CASSQVGGVLNYEQYF.

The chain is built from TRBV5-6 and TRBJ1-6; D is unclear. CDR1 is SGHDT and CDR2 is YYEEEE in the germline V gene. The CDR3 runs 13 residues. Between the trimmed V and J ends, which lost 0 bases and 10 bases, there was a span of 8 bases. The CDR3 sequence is CASSLGVGSPLHF. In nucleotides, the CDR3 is TGTGCCAGCAGCTTGGGCGTCGGGTCACCCCTCCACTTT.

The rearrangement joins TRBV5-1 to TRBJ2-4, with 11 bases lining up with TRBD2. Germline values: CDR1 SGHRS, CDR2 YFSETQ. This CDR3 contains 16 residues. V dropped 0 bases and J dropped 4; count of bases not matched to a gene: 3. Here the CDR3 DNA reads TGCGCCAGCAGCTTGGGGGTAGCGGGGGGGAAAAACATTCAGTACTTC. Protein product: CASSLGVAGGKNIQYF.

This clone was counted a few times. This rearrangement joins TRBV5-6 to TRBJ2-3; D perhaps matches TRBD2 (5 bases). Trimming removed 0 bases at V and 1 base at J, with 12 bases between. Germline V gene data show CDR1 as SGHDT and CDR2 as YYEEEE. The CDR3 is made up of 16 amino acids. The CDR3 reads CASSLVAVGGTDTQYF. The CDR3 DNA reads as TGTGCCAGCAGCTTGGTGGCGGTCGGGGGCACAGATACGCAGTATTTT.

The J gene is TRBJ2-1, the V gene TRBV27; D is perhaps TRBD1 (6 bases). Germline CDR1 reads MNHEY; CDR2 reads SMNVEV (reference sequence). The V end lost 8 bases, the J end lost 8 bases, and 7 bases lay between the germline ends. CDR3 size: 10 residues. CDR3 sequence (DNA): TGTGCCAGCGGGGGCTATGAGCAGTTCTTC. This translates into CASGGYEQFF.

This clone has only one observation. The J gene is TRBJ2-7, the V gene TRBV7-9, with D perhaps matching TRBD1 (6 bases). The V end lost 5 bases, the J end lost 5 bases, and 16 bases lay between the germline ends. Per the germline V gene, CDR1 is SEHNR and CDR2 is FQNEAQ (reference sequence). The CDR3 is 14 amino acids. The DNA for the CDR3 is TGTGCCAGCAGCCGAACGCAAACAGGGAACGAGCAGTACTTC. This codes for CASSRTQTGNEQYF.

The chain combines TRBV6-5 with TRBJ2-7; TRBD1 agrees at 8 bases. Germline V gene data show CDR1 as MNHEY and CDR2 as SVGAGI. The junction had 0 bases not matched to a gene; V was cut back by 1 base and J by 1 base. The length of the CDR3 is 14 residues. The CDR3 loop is CASSYYRGSYEQYF. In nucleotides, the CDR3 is TGTGCCAGCAGTTACTACAGGGGGTCCTACGAGCAGTACTTC.

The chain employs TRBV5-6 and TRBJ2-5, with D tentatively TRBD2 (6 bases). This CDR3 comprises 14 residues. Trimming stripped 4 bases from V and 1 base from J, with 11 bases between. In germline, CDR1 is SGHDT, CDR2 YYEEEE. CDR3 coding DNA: TGTGCCAGCAGCATGCTGCGGGGCCAAGAGACCCAGTACTTC. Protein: CASSMLRGQETQYF.

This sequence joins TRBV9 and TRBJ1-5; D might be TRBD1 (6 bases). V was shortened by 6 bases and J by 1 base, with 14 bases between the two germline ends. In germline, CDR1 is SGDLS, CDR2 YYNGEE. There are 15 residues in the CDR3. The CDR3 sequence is CASNQQGRSNQPQHF. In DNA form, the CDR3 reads TGTGCCAGCAACCAACAGGGCCGGAGCAATCAGCCCCAGCATTTT.

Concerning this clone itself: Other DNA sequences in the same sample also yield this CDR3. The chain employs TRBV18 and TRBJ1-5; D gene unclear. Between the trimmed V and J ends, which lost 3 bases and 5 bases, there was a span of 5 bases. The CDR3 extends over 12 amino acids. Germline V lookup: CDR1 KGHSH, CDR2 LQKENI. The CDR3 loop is CASSPPDQPQHF. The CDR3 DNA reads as TGTGCCAGCTCACCCCCGGATCAGCCCCAGCATTTT.